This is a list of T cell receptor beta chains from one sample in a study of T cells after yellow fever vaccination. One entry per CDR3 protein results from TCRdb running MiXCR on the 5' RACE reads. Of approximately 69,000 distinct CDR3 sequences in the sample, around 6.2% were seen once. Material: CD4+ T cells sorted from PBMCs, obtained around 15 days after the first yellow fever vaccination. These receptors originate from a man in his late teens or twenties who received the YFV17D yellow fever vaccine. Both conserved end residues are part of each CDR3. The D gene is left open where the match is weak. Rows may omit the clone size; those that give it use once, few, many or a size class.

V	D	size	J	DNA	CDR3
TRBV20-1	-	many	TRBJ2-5	TGCAGTGCTAGTCCTGACTTTGGAGAGACCCAGTACTTC	CSASPDFGETQYF
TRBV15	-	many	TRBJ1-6	TGTGCCACCAGCAGAGACCCCAGGGGTTCATCACCCCTCCACTTT	CATSRDPRGSSPLHF
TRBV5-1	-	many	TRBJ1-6	TGCGCCAGCAGCTTGGCCACGGGGAGAGAGAATTCACCCCTCCACTTT	CASSLATGRENSPLHF
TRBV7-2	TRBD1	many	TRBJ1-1	TGTGCCAGCAGCTTTTCGACAGGGAGTACTGAAGCTTTCTTT	CASSFSTGSTEAFF
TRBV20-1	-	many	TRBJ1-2	TGCAGTGCTAGACAGGGTACCGGCTACACCTTC	CSARQGTGYTF
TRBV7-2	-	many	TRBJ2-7	TGTGCCAGCAGCTTAGTTTGGTTGGGGAGCGAGCAGTACTTC	CASSLVWLGSEQYF
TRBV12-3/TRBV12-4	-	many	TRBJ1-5	TGTGCCAGCAGTTTGGGGGATTTACAGGGACACAATCAGCCCCAGCATTTT	CASSLGDLQGHNQPQHF
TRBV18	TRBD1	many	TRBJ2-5	TGTGCCAGCTCCCGAGAGAATTTGGACAGGGGGGAGACCCAGTACTTC	CASSRENLDRGETQYF
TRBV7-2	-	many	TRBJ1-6	TGTGCCAGCAGCGGACAATTAGATTCACCCCTCCACTTT	CASSGQLDSPLHF
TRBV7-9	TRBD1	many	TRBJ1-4	TGTGCCAGCAGCTCACGGATGGGGACAGATAATGAAAAACTGTTTTTT	CASSSRMGTDNEKLFF
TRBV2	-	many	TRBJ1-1	TGTGCCAGCAGTGAGGCAGGCACTGAAGCTTTCTTT	CASSEAGTEAFF
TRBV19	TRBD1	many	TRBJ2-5	TGTGCCAGTAGCGACCCCCTGACAGGGGGCAGGGAGACCCAGTACTTC	CASSDPLTGGRETQYF
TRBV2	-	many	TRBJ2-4	TGTGCCAGGAGCGGAGCCAAAAACATTCAGTACTTC	CARSGAKNIQYF
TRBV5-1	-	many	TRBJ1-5	TGCGCCAGCAGCTTGGGCCAGGGTAGCAATCAGCCCCAGCATTTT	CASSLGQGSNQPQHF
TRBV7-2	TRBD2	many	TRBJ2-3	TGTGCCAGCAGCTTGCGGACTAGCGGGCGCACAGATACGCAGTATTTT	CASSLRTSGRTDTQYF
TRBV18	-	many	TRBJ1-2	TGTGCCAGCTCACCACCGTCAAAAGGGCCCGATGGCTACACCTTC	CASSPPSKGPDGYTF
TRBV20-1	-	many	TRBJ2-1	TGCAGTGCTGGCCCCGAATCCGGACGCTCCTACAATGAGCAGTTCTTC	CSAGPESGRSYNEQFF
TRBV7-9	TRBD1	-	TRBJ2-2	TGTGCCAGCAGCCAGACAGGGGAAAAAACCGGGGAGCTGTTTTTT	CASSQTGEKTGELFF
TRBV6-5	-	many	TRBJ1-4	TGTGCCAGCAGTTACTCGAGGCTAGGACACCCGAAAGATGAAAAACTGTTTTTT	CASSYSRLGHPKDEKLFF
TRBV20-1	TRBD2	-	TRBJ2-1	TGCAGTGCGGCACCTAGCGGGGCCGGGGGGAATGAGCAGTTCTTC	CSAAPSGAGGNEQFF
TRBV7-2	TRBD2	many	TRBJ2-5	TGTGCCAGCAGACAGGGACTAGGAATTGGAGAGACCCAGTACTTC	CASRQGLGIGETQYF
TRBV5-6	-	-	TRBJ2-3	TGTGCCAGCAGCCCCTGGCTGATGTCCAGGACAGATACGCAGTATTTT	CASSPWLMSRTDTQYF
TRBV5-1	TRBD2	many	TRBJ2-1	TGCGCCAGCAGCTTGGCCGCGGGGGGACCTCCGTTGAGCTCCTACAATGAGCAGTTCTTC	CASSLAAGGPPLSSYNEQFF
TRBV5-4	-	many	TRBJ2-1	TGTGCCAGCAGCTCGGGGGGCTGGGGCAATGAGCAGTTCTTC	CASSSGGWGNEQFF
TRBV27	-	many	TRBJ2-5	TGTGCCAGCTCAACCCAGGGGATACAAGAGACCCAGTACTTC	CASSTQGIQETQYF
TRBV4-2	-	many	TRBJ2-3	TGTGCCAGCAGCCAAGAGGAGGTGAATACAGATACGCAGTATTTT	CASSQEEVNTDTQYF
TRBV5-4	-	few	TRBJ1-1	TGTGCCAGCAGCTTGACGAGTACACTCACTGAAGCTTTCTTT	CASSLTSTLTEAFF
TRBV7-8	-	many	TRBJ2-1	TGTGCCAGCAGCTTAGCAGTCCGGCAGGGGCGGGCGTACAATGAGCAGTTCTTC	CASSLAVRQGRAYNEQFF
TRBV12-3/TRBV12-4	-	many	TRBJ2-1	TGTGCCAGCAGCGTTTCTTGGTTATTCTTC	CASSVSWLFF
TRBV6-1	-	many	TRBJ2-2	TGTGCCAGCAGAATCAGGGAGGTCGGGGAGCTGTTTTTT	CASRIREVGELFF
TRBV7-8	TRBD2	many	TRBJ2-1	TGTGCCAGCAGCCCAAGGACTAGCGGGACCTACAATGAGCAGTTCTTC	CASSPRTSGTYNEQFF
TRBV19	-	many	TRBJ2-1	TGTGCCAGTAGTATGGGGGCATCCTACAATGAGCAGTTCTTC	CASSMGASYNEQFF
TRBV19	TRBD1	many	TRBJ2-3	TGTGCCAGTAGCTTTATGGGACAGGAAAAGCAGTATTTT	CASSFMGQEKQYF
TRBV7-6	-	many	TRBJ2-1	TGTGCCAGCAGCTTAGGGCTAGTCAATGAGCAGTTCTTC	CASSLGLVNEQFF
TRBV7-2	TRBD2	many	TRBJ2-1	TGTGCCAGCAGCACCCGTGGACTAGCGGGGAGGAATGAGCAGTTCTTC	CASSTRGLAGRNEQFF
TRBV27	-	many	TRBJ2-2	TGTGCCAGCAGCTGGGGGCTTACCGGGGAGCTGTTTTTT	CASSWGLTGELFF
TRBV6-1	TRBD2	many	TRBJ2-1	TGTGCCAGCAGGGGGAGGGTCTCCTACAATGAGCAGTTCTTC	CASRGRVSYNEQFF
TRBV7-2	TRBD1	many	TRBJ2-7	TGTGCCAGCAGCTTGACAGGGGTTGGATACGAGCAGTACTTC	CASSLTGVGYEQYF
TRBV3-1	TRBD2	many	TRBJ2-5	TGTGCCAGCAGCCAAGACAGGAGCGGGGCTCGGAACCAGTACTTC	CASSQDRSGARNQYF
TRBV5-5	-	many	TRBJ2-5	TGTGCCAGCAGCTTCGAAGACCAAGAGACCCAGTACTTC	CASSFEDQETQYF
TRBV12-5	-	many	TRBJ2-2	TGTGCTAGTGGTTTGGTACTGCAGGGTACCGGGGAGCTGTTTTTT	CASGLVLQGTGELFF
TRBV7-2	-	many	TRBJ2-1	TGTGCCAGCAGCAGCACGGGCAATGAGCAGTTCTTC	CASSSTGNEQFF
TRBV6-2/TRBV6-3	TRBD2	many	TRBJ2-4	TGTGCCAGCAGTTACCTACCCGGGACTAGCGTTGCCAAAAACATTCAGTACTTC	CASSYLPGTSVAKNIQYF
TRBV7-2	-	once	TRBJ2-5	TGTGCCAGCAGCTCAAACCAAGAGACCCAGTACTTC	CASSSNQETQYF
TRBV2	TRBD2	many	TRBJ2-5	TGTGCCAGCAGTTTCGGACTAGCGGGGGTTCAGAGGGACTTC	CASSFGLAGVQRDF
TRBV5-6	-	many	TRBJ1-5	TGTGCCAGCAGCGGGGGGACGGTTAATCAGCCCCAGCATTTT	CASSGGTVNQPQHF
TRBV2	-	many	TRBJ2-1	TGTGCCAGCAGCCGCGGGACAGCATACAATGAGCAGTTCTTC	CASSRGTAYNEQFF
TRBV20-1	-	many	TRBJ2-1	TGCAGTGCCCTTATCGGCGGCTCCTACAATGAGCAGTTCTTC	CSALIGGSYNEQFF